This passage covers 30 T cell receptor beta chains from one sample sequenced in a study of blood T cell repertoires in COVID-19. Here immunoSEQ multiplex PCR was the method, and the copy in TCRdb shows in-frame clones only, minus some. The table includes 220,000 or so clones, about 80% detected once. Sequenced material: peripheral blood. The receptors derive from a woman aged 55-69 years with acute or convalescent COVID-19.

In its sample, this clone was seen once. This rearrangement joins TRBV7-9 to TRBJ1-1; 8 bases map to TRBD1. V was clipped by 1 base and J by 10 bases; unmatched bases: 8. Germline CDR1 and CDR2: SEHNR and FQNEAQ (reference sequence). CDR3 length equals 14 residues. For the CDR3, the DNA is TGTGCCAGCAGCTTAGAACTAGGCAGGGGGCTAGCTTTCTTT. Protein: CASSLELGRGLAFF. The whole variable domain, remainder taken from reference TRBV7-9 and TRBJ1-1, is DTGVSQNPRHKITKRGQNVTFRCDPISEHNRLYWYRQTLGQGPEFLTYFQNEAQLEKSRLLSDRFSAERPKGSFSTLEIQRTEQGDSAMYLCASSLELGRGLAFFGQGTRLTVV.

This clone was recorded only once. The rearrangement joins TRBV30 to TRBJ2-7; 10 bases are shared with TRBD2. Germline trimming cut 2 bases from V and 7 bases from J; bases unmatched to any gene: 8. CDR3 size: 14 residues. Per the germline V gene, CDR1 is GTSNPN and CDR2 is SVGIG (reference sequence). The CDR3 nucleotides are TGTGCCTGGAGTCTAGCGGGGGAAGTAGGGGAGCAGTACTTC. Translating it yields CAWSLAGEVGEQYF.

This clone showed up just a few times. This chain connects TRBV5-4 to TRBJ1-2; possible D gene TRBD1, 6 bases. The CDR3 loop spans 16 amino acids. V dropped 5 bases and J dropped 6 bases, with 23 bases sitting between them. The germline V gene encodes CDR1 SGHNT and CDR2 YYREEE (reference sequence). The CDR3 loop is CASSFSGFTEGDGYTF. The CDR3, as DNA: TGTGCCAGCAGTTTTTCGGGCTTTACTGAGGGGGATGGCTACACCTTC.

The sample holds one count of this clone. The chain couples TRBV11-2 to TRBJ1-1, with D perhaps matching TRBD1 (5 bases). There are 15 residues in the CDR3. Germline V CDR1 and CDR2: SGHAT, FQNNGV. Trimming pared 2 bases from V and 4 bases from J, leaving 14 bases between. CDR3: CASSLTRYQGTEAFF. The DNA of the CDR3 is TGTGCCAGCAGCTTAACTCGTTATCAGGGCACTGAAGCTTTCTTT.

The genes are TRBV9 and TRBJ2-2; 7 nucleotides align to TRBD1. After removal of 3 bases from V and 4 bases from J, the junction contained 9 bases not matched to a gene. Germline-derived CDR1 and CDR2 are SGDLS and YYNGEE. The CDR3 consists of 16 residues. CDR3 sequence (DNA): TGTGCCAGCAGCGGAATGCCCAGGGGGAGCACCGGGGAGCTGTTTTTT. Protein: CASSGMPRGSTGELFF.

The chain combines TRBV2 with TRBJ2-3, with TRBD2 matching over 15 bases. Germline values: CDR1 SNHLY, CDR2 FYNNEI. Unmatched junction bases numbered 4, after V lost 6 bases and J lost 6 bases. The CDR3 loop spans 15 amino acids. CDR3 sequence (DNA): TGTGCCAGCAGCGTTGGGACTAGCGGGGGGGATACGCAGTATTTT. It specifies CASSVGTSGGDTQYF.

The J gene is TRBJ1-5, the V gene TRBV6-5; D gene uncertain. Trimming left V 4 bases short and J 0 bases short, with 10 bases between. The CDR3 totals 15 residues. The germline V gene encodes CDR1 MNHEY and CDR2 SVGAGI. The CDR3 loop is CASSLTSYSNQPQHF. The CDR3 DNA reads TGTGCCAGCAGTTTGACATCCTATAGCAATCAGCCCCAGCATTTT.

This chain connects TRBV18 to TRBJ1-1; maybe TRBD1 (6 bases). Between the trimmed V and J ends, which lost 3 bases and 8 bases, there was a span of 10 bases. The CDR3 sequence is 12 residues long. Germline CDR1 and CDR2: KGHSH and LQKENI. CDR3: CASSPKGGEAFF. CDR3 in DNA: TGTGCCAGCTCACCTAAGGGGGGGGAAGCTTTCTTT.

In its sample, this clone was seen once. The chain has TRBV4-3 and TRBJ1-6; D unresolved. The CDR3 extends over 16 amino acids. In germline, CDR1 is LGHNA, CDR2 YSLEER. V was shortened by 2 bases and J by 0 bases, with 8 bases between the two germline ends. The DNA of the CDR3 is TGCGCCAGCAGCCAAAAAGAGAGCTCCTATAATTCACCCCTCCACTTT. This sequence encodes CASSQKESSYNSPLHF.

About this clone: Because the CDR3's place on the DNA is in doubt, the DNA is left out and the CDR3 is given as listed by TCRdb. The rearrangement joins TRBV2 to TRBJ1-2. Germline values: CDR1 SNHLY, CDR2 FYNNEI. From its first to its last residue, the CDR3 has 13 amino acids. The CDR3 reads CASSSSGSYGYTF.

This chain links TRBV5-3 with TRBJ1-1; the D gene is possibly TRBD1 (6 bases). TRBV5-3 is sorted into the ORF group, with uncertain function. The V and J ends lost 5 bases and 7 bases respectively, with 24 bases between them. This CDR3 region has 16 residues. The CDR3 nucleotides are TGTGCCAGAAGTCGAGCCAGGGGCCGGGCGACCATTGAAGCTTTCTTT. As protein: CARSRARGRATIEAFF.

The chain recombines TRBV11-2 with TRBJ2-1; D remains unclear. Trimming took 5 bases from V and 0 from J, leaving 11 bases between them. The CDR3 extends over 15 amino acids. Per germline, CDR1 SGHAT and CDR2 FQNNGV. The CDR3 DNA sequence: TGTGCCAGCAGCCAAACCGCGAGCTCCTACAATGAGCAGTTCTTC. Encoded protein: CASSQTASSYNEQFF.

Only one count was recorded for this clone. The J gene is TRBJ2-3, the V gene TRBV28, with D possibly being TRBD2 (7 bases). Germline V gene sequence: CDR1 MDHEN, CDR2 SYDVKM. V lost 7 bases, J lost 5 bases, and 16 bases lay in between. The CDR3 runs 14 residues. CDR3 DNA sequence: TGTGCCAGCACCGTCGGGGGGCAGGGAGATACGCAGTATTTT. Its protein product is CASTVGGQGDTQYF.

The V call is TRBV2, the J call TRBJ1-2; D not resolved. Germline lookup yields CDR1 SNHLY and CDR2 FYNNEI. V was pared by 8 bases and J by 6 bases, with 16 bases between. The CDR3 spans 13 residues. The CDR3 nucleotides are TGTGCCAGCCGCGGCGCGGGTTCTGATGGCTACACCTTC. Its translation: CASRGAGSDGYTF.

The chain carries TRBV2 and TRBJ1-1; D ambiguous. With 2 bases removed from V and 0 bases from J, the gap between germline ends came to 7 bases. From germline, CDR1 is SNHLY and CDR2 FYNNEI. The CDR3 is made up of 14 amino acids. The CDR3 protein is CASSEISLNTEAFF. Here the CDR3 DNA reads TGTGCCAGCAGTGAAATCTCTTTGAACACTGAAGCTTTCTTT.

This clone was observed a few times. The chain uses TRBV9 and TRBJ2-1; possibly TRBD2 for D (5 bases). This CDR3 region has 13 residues. Germline CDR1 is SGDLS and CDR2 is YYNGEE. Deletions cut 3 bases from V and 5 bases from J, with 9 bases between. The CDR3 spells CASSASGHNEQFF. CDR3 DNA sequence: TGTGCCAGCAGCGCCAGCGGTCACAATGAGCAGTTCTTC.

The chain joins TRBV6-1 to TRBJ1-1; 7 bases map to TRBD1. V lost 2 bases and J lost 7; bases outside the gene matches: 13. The germline CDR1 and CDR2 sequences are MNHNS and SASEGT. The CDR3 is 16 amino acids. This chain's CDR3 is CASSELAWTGGNEAFF. The DNA of the CDR3 is TGTGCCAGCAGTGAACTCGCCTGGACAGGAGGTAATGAAGCTTTCTTT.

The rearrangement links TRBV28 to TRBJ1-1; no clear D. Germline V gene sequence: CDR1 MDHEN, CDR2 SYDVKM. The CDR3 is 12 residues long. V gave up 2 bases and J gave up 6 bases, with 7 bases separating them. The CDR3 reads CASSLLRAEAFF. The CDR3 DNA sequence: TGTGCCAGCAGTTTACTACGCGCTGAAGCTTTCTTT.

This chain joins TRBV29-1 and TRBJ2-3; D may be TRBD1 (5 bases). Trimming stripped 7 bases from V and 4 bases from J, with 21 bases between. The germline V gene has CDR1 SQVTM and CDR2 ANQGSEA. The CDR3 contains 15 residues. The CDR3 protein is CSALGARTFADTQYF. The DNA for the CDR3 is TGCAGCGCATTAGGGGCGAGGACCTTCGCAGATACGCAGTATTTT.

The chain recombines TRBV6-1 with TRBJ1-2; D gene uncertain. CDR1 is MNHNS, CDR2 SASEGT, per germline. The CDR3 spans 13 residues. V was cut by 1 base and J by 8 bases, with 11 bases left in between. CDR3: CASSEVGPMGYTF. The CDR3 coding sequence is TGTGCCAGCAGTGAAGTTGGGCCGATGGGCTACACCTTC.

The chain carries TRBV6-6 and TRBJ2-7; 8 bases fit TRBD1. Germline V gives CDR1 MNHNY, CDR2 SVGAGI (reference sequence). Trimming removed 2 bases from V and 0 bases from J; junction bases left unmatched: 3. The CDR3 covers 15 residues. The CDR3 region is CASSYRDRSSYEQYF. In nucleotides, the CDR3 is TGTGCCAGCAGTTACCGGGACAGGAGCTCCTACGAGCAGTACTTC.

J is TRBJ2-6 and V is TRBV4-3; weak D call: TRBD2 (5 bases). Germline V gene sequence: CDR1 LGHNA, CDR2 YSLEER. The CDR3 has 18 amino acids. The V end lost 2 bases, the J end lost 2 bases, and 16 bases lay between the germline ends. Here the CDR3 DNA reads TGCGCCAGCAGCCAAAATGGTCTAGCCTGGGCTGGGGCCAACGTCCTGACTTTC. Translating gives CASSQNGLAWAGANVLTF.

V and J are TRBV7-2 and TRBJ2-3; weak D call: TRBD2 (5 bases). V was pared by 1 base and J by 0 bases, with 8 bases between. The CDR3 extends over 15 amino acids. Germline assignment: CDR1 SGHTA and CDR2 FQGNSA. The CDR3 sequence: CASSLGLASTDTQYF. CDR3 nucleotides: TGTGCCAGCAGCTTAGGGCTAGCTAGCACAGATACGCAGTATTTT.

This chain links TRBV3-1 (or the pseudogene TRBV3-2) with TRBJ2-3; 11 nucleotides line up with TRBD2. This CDR3 contains 16 residues. CDR1 LGHDT and CDR2 YNNKEL come from the germline V gene (reference sequence). J gave up 4 bases and V 4 bases, and 7 bases lay outside the gene matches. This chain's CDR3 is CASSLSGGAVADTQYF. As DNA, the CDR3 is TGTGCCAGCAGCCTTAGCGGGGGGGCCGTCGCAGATACGCAGTATTTT.

The gene calls are TRBV14 and TRBJ1-1; D unresolved. The V end lost 3 bases, the J end lost 3 bases, and 5 bases lay between the germline ends. Per the germline V gene, CDR1 is SGHDN and CDR2 is FVKESK. There are 12 residues in the CDR3. CDR3 amino acids: CASSHLYTEAFF. The CDR3, as DNA: TGTGCCAGCAGCCATCTGTACACTGAAGCTTTCTTT.

This chain uses TRBV9 with TRBJ2-3, with D perhaps TRBD2 (5 bases). The germline gives CDR1 SGDLS, CDR2 YYNGEE. V lost 0 bases and J 0 bases, leaving 11 bases between the germline ends. The CDR3 is made up of 16 amino acids. The CDR3 protein is CASSVASRTSTDTQYF. CDR3 coding DNA: TGTGCCAGCAGCGTAGCGAGCAGGACTAGCACAGATACGCAGTATTTT.

This chain connects TRBV7-3 to TRBJ1-6; a possible D gene is TRBD1 (6 bases). The CDR3 extends over 15 amino acids. With 5 bases removed from V and 6 bases from J, the gap between germline ends came to 14 bases. Germline CDR1 reads SGHTA; CDR2 reads FQGTGA. CDR3 protein: CASSATGQPNSPLHF. The CDR3 DNA is TGTGCCAGCAGCGCTACAGGACAGCCTAATTCACCCCTCCACTTT.

To note about this clone: This same CDR3 is encoded by further DNA sequences in the sample. The chain has TRBV20-1 and TRBJ1-6; 10 nucleotides agree with TRBD1. Germline CDR1 and CDR2: DFQATT and SNEGSKA (reference sequence). With 3 bases clipped from V and 7 bases from J, the junction kept 3 bases outside the gene matches. The CDR3 is 14 residues long. The CDR3 sequence: CSASRGQGNSPLHF. CDR3 in DNA: TGCAGTGCTAGTAGGGGACAGGGGAATTCACCCCTCCACTTT.

This chain links TRBV3-1 (or the pseudogene TRBV3-2) with TRBJ1-1; no firm D call. Germline V CDR1 and CDR2: LGHDT, YNNKEL (reference sequence). This CDR3 has 13 amino acids. The germline V and J ends were trimmed by 1 base and 1 base, with 4 bases remaining between them. CDR3 sequence: CASSQVWNTEAFF. In DNA form, the CDR3 reads TGTGCCAGCAGCCAAGTCTGGAACACTGAAGCTTTCTTT.

The chain joins TRBV29-1 to TRBJ2-1; 9 nucleotides agree with TRBD1. V gave up 7 bases and J gave up 9 bases; unmatched junction bases: 13. The germline V gene has CDR1 SQVTM and CDR2 ANQGSEA. This CDR3 is built from 14 residues. CDR3 sequence: CSATRTGAAIEQFF. Here the CDR3 DNA reads TGCAGCGCAACACGGACAGGGGCGGCAATTGAGCAGTTCTTC.